This T cell receptor (beta chain) was recorded in a study of CD8 T cells in ankylosing spondylitis. In this sample, this clonotype turned up a few times. TCRdb independently ran MiXCR on the 5' RACE reads; one entry per CDR3 protein. Of roughly 120,000 distinct CDR3 sequences detected, approximately 13% appear once; the ten largest clones hold around 3%. Sequencing was done on a sample of blood, either unsorted or a sorted T cell fraction (not recorded which). The receptor comes from a female donor with ankylosing spondylitis or in good health (not recorded which).

The DNA of the CDR3 is TGTGCCAGCTCACCACCGGACAGCTACTATGGCTACACCTTC. This gives the protein CASSPPDSYYGYTF. The rearrangement joins TRBV18 to TRBJ1-2, with D perhaps TRBD1 (6 bases). From germline, CDR1 is KGHSH and CDR2 LQKENI. The V end lost 0 bases, the J end lost 3 bases, and 8 bases lay between the germline ends. CDR3 length equals 14 residues.